The clone carrying this T cell receptor beta chain occurred many times. The antigen is not known. Patients with uncontrolled infections, other autoimmune diseases, pregnancy or lactation were excluded. Clinical symptoms, serum thyroxine, TRAb, thyroid ultrasound and orbital computed tomography established diagnosis. PBMCs were collected from a roughly 9.7 ml volume of fresh peripheral blood. This entry is derived from a study of T cells in Graves' hyperthyroidism and ophthalmopathy. Trimming shortened V by 0 bases and J by 12 bases, and 15 bases separated the two germline ends. Germline V gene data show CDR1 as LGHDT and CDR2 as YNNKEL (reference sequence). This CDR3 is built from 14 residues. Whole-study results and caveats: Most thyroid clonotypes expanded above 0.001 appeared in blood too.

Amplification of TCR beta CDR3 regions used RNA as the template. The HTBI primer set served for first-round RT-PCR of the TCR CDR3. TCRdb passed the multiplex PCR reads through MiXCR, listing each CDR3 protein once. The profile shows roughly 380,000 distinct CDR3 sequences, roughly 13% of them singletons. The sequence was collected from a woman under 30 with Graves' hyperthyroidism. Sequencing was carried out using blood. V gene TRBV3-1 combines with J gene TRBJ2-1; D is unresolved. The CDR3 reads CASSQDLALRTQFF. The CDR3 region has the DNA TGTGCCAGCAGCCAAGATTTGGCCCTACGAACGCAGTTCTTC.